Following are 30 T cell receptor beta chains from one sample sequenced in a study of cytomegalovirus exposure and HLA in healthy donors. It was with 60 Vbeta and 13 Jbeta primers that the PCR ran. Produced via immunoSEQ multiplex PCR; TCRdb's table is partial and in-frame only. This sample yields 150,000 to 200,000 clones, of which roughly 72% are seen a single time; roughly 1% belongs to the top ten. The specimen sequenced was PBMCs. All receptors come from a middle-aged woman in good health and CMV-seronegative.

V and J are TRBV7-8 and TRBJ1-5; D not resolved. This CDR3 region has 14 residues. The V gene's germline CDR1 is SGHVS and CDR2 FQNEAQ. Trimming stripped 3 bases from V and 10 bases from J, with 16 bases between. DNA for the CDR3: TGTGCCAGCAGCTTCGCGGACGGGGAACGACCCCAGCATTTT. Its translation: CASSFADGERPQHF.

This clone was recorded once. The chain joins TRBV6-8 to TRBJ2-7; TRBD1 aligns across 9 bases. Germline CDR1 and CDR2: MNHGY and SAAAGT. CDR3 size: 15 residues. V shed 6 bases and J 4 bases; nucleotides not matched to a gene: 10. In DNA form, the CDR3 reads TGTGCCAGCAGGCGGCCGGGACAGGGCACATACGAGCAGTACTTC. As protein: CASRRPGQGTYEQYF.

The genes are TRBV28 and TRBJ2-3, with TRBD2 matching over 8 bases. The V gene's germline CDR1 is MDHEN and CDR2 SYDVKM. The CDR3 is 15 amino acids. Unmatched junction bases numbered 10, after V lost 7 bases and J lost 4 bases. The CDR3 bases are TGTGCCAGCACCAATAGCGGGACGAGGGCAGATACGCAGTATTTT. As protein: CASTNSGTRADTQYF.

This clone was observed a few times. V usage is TRBV5-4 and J usage is TRBJ1-4; D possibly corresponds to TRBD1 (6 bases). The CDR3 length is 17 residues. V was clipped by 4 bases and J by 0 bases, with 16 bases between them. Germline values: CDR1 SGHNT, CDR2 YYREEE (reference sequence). CDR3 coding DNA: TGTGCCAGCAGCCCAGGGGCGGACCTCGCAACTAATGAAAAACTGTTTTTT. Translating gives CASSPGADLATNEKLFF.

This rearrangement joins TRBV11-2 to TRBJ2-2, with a possible D match to TRBD2 (6 bases). V was clipped by 1 base and J by 6 bases, with 15 bases between them. The CDR3 runs to 16 residues. Germline V CDR1 and CDR2: SGHAT, FQNNGV. The CDR3 DNA is TGTGCCAGCAGCTTAGGCGCGGGAATCGGCGCCGGGGAGCTGTTTTTT. Its translation is CASSLGAGIGAGELFF.

The chain combines TRBV14 with TRBJ2-3; weak D call: TRBD2 (6 bases). Per the germline V gene, CDR1 is SGHDN and CDR2 is FVKESK. This CDR3 comprises 16 residues. With 1 base removed from V and 4 bases from J, the gap between germline ends came to 15 bases. The CDR3 reads CASSQADYLRADTQYF. For the CDR3, the DNA is TGTGCCAGCAGCCAAGCGGACTATCTGCGTGCAGATACGCAGTATTTT.

The rearrangement uses TRBV28 and TRBJ1-1; unclear D gene. Germline assignment: CDR1 MDHEN and CDR2 SYDVKM. The CDR3 has 12 amino acids. V lost 3 bases and J 4 bases, leaving 6 bases between the germline ends. CDR3 bases: TGTGCCAGCAGTTTGGCGGGCACTGAAGCTTTCTTT. Its translation is CASSLAGTEAFF.

This clone was observed a few times. The chain combines TRBV28 with TRBJ1-2; D may be TRBD1 (6 bases). Per the germline V gene, CDR1 is MDHEN and CDR2 is SYDVKM. The CDR3 consists of 11 residues. This CDR3 reads CAAQGHYGYTF. The DNA of the CDR3 is TGTGCTGCACAGGGCCACTATGGCTACACCTTC.

The J gene is TRBJ1-2, the V gene TRBV19; D gene uncertain. V shed 0 bases and J shed 0 bases, with 5 bases lying between them. CDR1 and CDR2 (germline): LNHDA, SQIVND (reference sequence). The CDR3 has 14 residues. The CDR3 DNA follows: TGTGCCAGTAGTATAGACGACTCTAACTATGGCTACACCTTC. It encodes CASSIDDSNYGYTF.

This chain links TRBV11-2 with TRBJ2-7; maybe TRBD1 (5 bases). Germline CDR1 reads SGHAT; CDR2 reads FQNNGV. The ends were cut back, 1 base at V and 3 bases at J, with 13 bases in the middle. The length of the CDR3 is 15 residues. The CDR3 reads CASSLVSGAYYEQYF. The CDR3 bases are TGTGCCAGCAGCTTAGTTTCTGGGGCCTACTACGAGCAGTACTTC.

This chain links TRBV19 with TRBJ1-5; D unclear. V was cut by 4 bases and J by 1 base, with 11 bases left in between. Germline values: CDR1 LNHDA, CDR2 SQIVND (reference sequence). The CDR3 loop spans 15 amino acids. CDR3 residues: CASSTSALSNQPQHF. CDR3 in DNA: TGTGCCAGTAGTACGAGCGCCTTGAGCAATCAGCCCCAGCATTTT. The full variable domain, rest sourced from reference TRBV19 and TRBJ1-5, is DGGITQSPKYLFRKEGQNVTLSCEQNLNHDAMYWYRQDPGQGLRLIYYSQIVNDFQKGDIAEGYSVSREKKESFPLTVTSAQKNPTAFYLCASSTSALSNQPQHFGDGTRLSIL.

This clone appeared a few times. The chain joins TRBV11-3 to TRBJ2-3; TRBD1 agrees at 9 bases. CDR3 length equals 14 residues. Germline lookup yields CDR1 SGHNT and CDR2 YENEEA. V was clipped by 7 bases and J by 2 bases; unmatched bases: 4. The CDR3 protein is CASNYRGPTDTQYF. DNA for the CDR3: TGTGCCAGCAACTACAGGGGGCCCACAGATACGCAGTATTTT.

This clone was seen a few times. This sequence joins TRBV6-5 and TRBJ2-7, with no clear D. V was pared by 6 bases and J by 9 bases, with 21 bases between. The CDR3 is 14 amino acids. CDR1 and CDR2 from the germline V gene are MNHEY and SVGAGI. Written as DNA, the CDR3 is TGTGCCAGCAGACTGACCCGACTTGTATTGCGGCAGTACTTC. This translates into CASRLTRLVLRQYF.

The chain has TRBV11-1 and TRBJ2-2, with D unclear. CDR1 is SGHAT, CDR2 FQDESV, per germline (reference sequence). CDR3 length: 18 residues. Trimming removed 4 bases from V and 3 bases from J, with 21 bases in between. CDR3 loop: CASSSRPGLKEYTGELFF. The CDR3 DNA reads as TGTGCCAGCAGCTCCCGCCCTGGATTAAAGGAGTACACCGGGGAGCTGTTTTTT.

J is TRBJ2-5 and V is TRBV7-8, with D tentatively TRBD2 (5 bases). Germline assignment: CDR1 SGHVS and CDR2 FQNEAQ. The CDR3 length is 14 residues. Trimming removed 0 bases from V and 1 base from J, with 6 bases in between. The CDR3 bases are TGTGCCAGCAGCTTAGCAGGAGGCCAAGAGACCCAGTACTTC. As protein: CASSLAGGQETQYF.

V usage is TRBV2 and J usage is TRBJ2-7, with D tentatively TRBD2 (6 bases). Germline lookup yields CDR1 SNHLY and CDR2 FYNNEI. The CDR3 is 15 residues long. V lost 5 bases and J lost 1, with 15 bases in between. CDR3 DNA: TGTGCCAGCAGTCTCCGGGACTTCTCTTCCTACGAGCAGTACTTC. Translating it yields CASSLRDFSSYEQYF.

The rearrangement uses TRBV30 and TRBJ1-3; D gene uncertain. Trimming left V 5 bases short and J 2 bases short, with 7 bases between. CDR3 length equals 12 residues. Germline lookup yields CDR1 GTSNPN and CDR2 SVGIG (reference sequence). The CDR3 DNA sequence: TGTGCCTGGGTGGCCCCTGGAAACACCATATATTTT. Its translation is CAWVAPGNTIYF.

The gene calls are TRBV30 and TRBJ1-2; 7 nucleotides align to TRBD1. Germline loops: CDR1 GTSNPN, CDR2 SVGIG (reference sequence). The J segment lost 8 bases and the V segment lost 4 bases, leaving 10 bases of the junction unmatched. This CDR3 is 13 amino acids long. CDR3 coding DNA: TGTGCCTGGATCACCTCCGGACAGGCGGGCTACACCTTC. Its protein is CAWITSGQAGYTF. The whole variable domain, remainder taken from reference TRBV30 and TRBJ1-2, is SQTIHQWPATLVQPVGSPLSLECTVEGTSNPNLYWYRQAAGRGLQLLFYSVGIGQISSEVPQNLSASRPQDRQFILSSKKLLLSDSGFYLCAWITSGQAGYTFGSGTRLTVV.

This chain connects TRBV30 to TRBJ2-3; TRBD1 aligns across 9 bases. The CDR3 runs to 15 residues. The J segment lost 2 bases and the V segment lost 1 base, leaving 4 bases of the junction unmatched. CDR1 is GTSNPN and CDR2 is SVGIG in the germline V gene (reference sequence). The CDR3 spells CAWSGTGATTDTQYF. The CDR3 region has the DNA TGTGCCTGGAGTGGGACAGGGGCAACCACAGATACGCAGTATTTT.

This clone appeared a few times. The rearrangement uses TRBV18 and TRBJ2-7; TRBD1 matches 8 bases. Germline V gene data show CDR1 as KGHSH and CDR2 as LQKENI. V lost 4 bases, J lost 4 bases, and 9 bases stayed unmatched. The CDR3 runs to 15 residues. The CDR3 DNA is TGTGCCAGCTCACGCACGCAGGGGGCGGAGTACGAGCAGTACTTC. Its protein product is CASSRTQGAEYEQYF.

J is TRBJ2-3 and V is TRBV6-5, with D possibly being TRBD1 (6 bases). Germline CDR1 is MNHEY and CDR2 is SVGAGI. Trimming removed 0 bases at V and 0 bases at J, with 7 bases between. The CDR3 has 15 amino acids. As DNA, the CDR3 is TGTGCCAGCAGTTACTCAGGGGGTAGCACAGATACGCAGTATTTT. Protein sequence: CASSYSGGSTDTQYF.

The chain carries TRBV10-3 and TRBJ1-2, with 7 bases lining up with TRBD1. This CDR3 spans 11 amino acids. V lost 2 bases and J lost 13; bases outside the gene matches: 4. Germline CDR1 ENHRY, CDR2 SYGVKD. CDR3 sequence: CAISEGQACTF. In nucleotides, the CDR3 is TGTGCCATCAGTGAGGGACAGGCTTGCACCTTC.

The chain couples TRBV5-5 to TRBJ1-1; D remains ambiguous. V was trimmed by 4 bases and J by 4 bases, leaving 11 bases between them. This CDR3 is built from 13 residues. CDR1 is SGHKS and CDR2 is YYEKEE in the germline V gene (reference sequence). The CDR3 sequence is CASSVRVGTEAFF. Written as DNA, the CDR3 is TGTGCCAGCAGCGTGCGGGTAGGCACTGAAGCTTTCTTT. The full variable domain, with the rest looked up from reference TRBV5-5 and TRBJ1-1, is DAGVTQSPTHLIKTRGQQVTLRCSPISGHKSVSWYQQVLGQGPQFIFQYYEKEERGRGNFPDRFSARQFPNYSSELNVNALLLGDSALYLCASSVRVGTEAFFGQGTRLTVV.

The J gene is TRBJ2-1, the V gene TRBV15, with a tentative D call TRBD1 (7 bases). V lost 5 bases, J lost 9 bases, and 14 bases lay in between. This CDR3 region has 13 residues. Germline V gene data show CDR1 as LNHNV and CDR2 as YYDKDF (reference sequence). The CDR3 reads CATSWGAGGEQFF. CDR3 DNA sequence: TGTGCCACCAGCTGGGGGGCAGGGGGTGAGCAGTTCTTC.

The chain links TRBV27 to TRBJ1-2; no firm D call. Germline V gene lookup returns CDR1 MNHEY and CDR2 SMNVEV (reference sequence). V lost 5 bases and J lost 7, with 14 bases in between. The CDR3 length is 13 residues. The CDR3 DNA reads TGTGCCAGCAGTAAGGAGGGAACAAGTGGCTACACCTTC. Translation gives CASSKEGTSGYTF.

This clone has just a few counts. The V and J genes are TRBV5-1 and TRBJ1-2; weak D call: TRBD1 (5 bases). CDR3 length: 12 residues. Germline V lookup: CDR1 SGHRS, CDR2 YFSETQ. Trimming took 4 bases from V and 4 from J, leaving 8 bases between them. The CDR3: CASSQGTYGYTF. The CDR3, as DNA: TGCGCCAGCAGCCAGGGAACCTATGGCTACACCTTC.

The chain combines TRBV5-4 with TRBJ2-7; 8 bases map to TRBD1. The germline CDR1 and CDR2 sequences are SGHNT and YYREEE (reference sequence). After removal of 4 bases from V and 0 bases from J, the junction contained 6 bases not matched to a gene. CDR3 length: 15 amino acids. In nucleotides, the CDR3 is TGTGCCAGCAGCCTCGGACAGGGTAGCTCCTACGAGCAGTACTTC. This codes for CASSLGQGSSYEQYF. The entire variable domain, with the rest obtained from reference TRBV5-4 and TRBJ2-7, is as follows: ETGVTQSPTHLIKTRGQQVTLRCSSQSGHNTVSWYQQALGQGPQFIFQYYREEENGRGNFPPRFSGLQFPNYSSELNVNALELDDSALYLCASSLGQGSSYEQYFGPGTRLTVT.

The chain joins TRBV2 to TRBJ2-2; 12 nucleotides match TRBD2. The germline V gene encodes CDR1 SNHLY and CDR2 FYNNEI. The CDR3 consists of 15 residues. The J segment lost 5 bases and the V segment lost 7 bases, leaving 5 bases of the junction unmatched. CDR3 amino acids: CASTPGLAGTGELFF. The CDR3 nucleotides read TGTGCCAGCACCCCTGGACTAGCGGGAACCGGGGAGCTGTTTTTT.

The chain links TRBV9 to TRBJ1-3; no clear D gene. The CDR3 contains 13 residues. The germline CDR1 and CDR2 sequences are SGDLS and YYNGEE. Trimming stripped 3 bases from V and 2 bases from J, with 6 bases between. The CDR3 nucleotides read TGTGCCAGCAGCGCCTCTCCTGGAAACACCATATATTTT. It is translated as CASSASPGNTIYF.

This clone was detected only a few times. This chain links TRBV5-1 with TRBJ2-1, with 8 bases matching TRBD1. This CDR3 comprises 12 residues. Germline V CDR1 and CDR2: SGHRS, YFSETQ. V trimming: 6 bases; J trimming: 8 bases; junction bases outside the gene matches: 4. CDR3 DNA sequence: TGCGCCAGCAAGGCAGGGGGCCATGAGCAGTTCTTC. Encoded protein: CASKAGGHEQFF.